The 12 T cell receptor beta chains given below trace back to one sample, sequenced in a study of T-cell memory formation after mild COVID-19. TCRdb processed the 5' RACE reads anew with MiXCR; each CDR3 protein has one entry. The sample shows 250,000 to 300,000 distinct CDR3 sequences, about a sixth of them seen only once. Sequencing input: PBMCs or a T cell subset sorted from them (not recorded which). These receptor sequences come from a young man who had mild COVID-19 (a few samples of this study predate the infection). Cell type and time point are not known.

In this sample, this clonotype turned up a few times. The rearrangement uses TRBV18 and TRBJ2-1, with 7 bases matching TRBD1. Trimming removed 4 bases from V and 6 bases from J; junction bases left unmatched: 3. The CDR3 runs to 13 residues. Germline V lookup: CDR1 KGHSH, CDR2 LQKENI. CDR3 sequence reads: CASSLGTANEQFF. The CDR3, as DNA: TGTGCCAGCTCACTTGGGACAGCCAATGAGCAGTTCTTC.

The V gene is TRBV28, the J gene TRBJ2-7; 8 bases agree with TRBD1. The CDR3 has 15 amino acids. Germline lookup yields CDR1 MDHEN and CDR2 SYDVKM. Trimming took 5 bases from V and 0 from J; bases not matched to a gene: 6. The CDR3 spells CASSEGQASSYEQYV. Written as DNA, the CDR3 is TGTGCCAGCAGTGAGGGACAGGCGAGCTCCTACGAGCAGTACGTC.

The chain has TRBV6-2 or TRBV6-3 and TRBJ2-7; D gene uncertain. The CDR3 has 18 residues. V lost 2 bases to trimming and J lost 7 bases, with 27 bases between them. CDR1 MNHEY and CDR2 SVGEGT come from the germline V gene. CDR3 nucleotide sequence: TGTGCCAGCAGTTACGAGAGCCGGAGATACCGCTTAGTGGAAGAGCAGTACTTC. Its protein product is CASSYESRRYRLVEEQYF.

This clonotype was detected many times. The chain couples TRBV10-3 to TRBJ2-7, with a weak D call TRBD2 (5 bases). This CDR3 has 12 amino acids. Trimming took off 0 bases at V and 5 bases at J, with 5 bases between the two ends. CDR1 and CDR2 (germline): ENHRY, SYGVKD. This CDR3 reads CAISESSDEQYV. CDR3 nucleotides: TGTGCCATCAGTGAGTCTAGCGACGAGCAGTACGTC.

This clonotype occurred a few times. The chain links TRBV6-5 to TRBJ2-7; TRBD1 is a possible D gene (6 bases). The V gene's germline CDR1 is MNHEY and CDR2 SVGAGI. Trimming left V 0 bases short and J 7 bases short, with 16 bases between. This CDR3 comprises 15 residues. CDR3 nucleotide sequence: TGTGCCAGCAGTTACTCGAGAGGACAGTTCGGGGAGCAGTACTTC. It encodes CASSYSRGQFGEQYF.

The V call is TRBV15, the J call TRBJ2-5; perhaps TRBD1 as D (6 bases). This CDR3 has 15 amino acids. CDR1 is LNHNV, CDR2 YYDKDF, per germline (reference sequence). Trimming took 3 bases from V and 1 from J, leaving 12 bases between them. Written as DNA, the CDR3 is TGTGCCACCAGCAGTGCCGTGGGGGCCCAAGAGACCCAGTACTTC. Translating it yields CATSSAVGAQETQYF.

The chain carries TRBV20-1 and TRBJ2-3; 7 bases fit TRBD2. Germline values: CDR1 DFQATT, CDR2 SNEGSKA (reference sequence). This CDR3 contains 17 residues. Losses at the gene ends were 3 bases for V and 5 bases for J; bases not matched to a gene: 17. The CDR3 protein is CSAREETSSGAVDTQYF. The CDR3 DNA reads TGCAGTGCTAGGGAGGAGACTAGCTCCGGGGCTGTAGATACGCAGTATTTT.

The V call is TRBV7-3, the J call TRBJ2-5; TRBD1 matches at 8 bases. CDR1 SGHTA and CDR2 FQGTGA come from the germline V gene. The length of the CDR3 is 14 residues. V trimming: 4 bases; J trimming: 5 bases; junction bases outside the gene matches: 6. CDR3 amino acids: CASSSQGAWETQYF. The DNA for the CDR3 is TGTGCCAGCAGCTCTCAGGGGGCGTGGGAGACCCAGTACTTC.

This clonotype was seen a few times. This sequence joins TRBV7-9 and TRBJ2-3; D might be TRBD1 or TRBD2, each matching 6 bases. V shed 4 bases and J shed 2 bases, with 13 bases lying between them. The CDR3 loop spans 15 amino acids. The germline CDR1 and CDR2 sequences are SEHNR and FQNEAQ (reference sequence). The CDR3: CASSSGDTYTDTQYF. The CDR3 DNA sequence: TGTGCCAGCAGCTCGGGGGACACATACACAGATACGCAGTATTTT. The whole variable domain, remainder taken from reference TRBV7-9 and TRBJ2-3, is DTGVSQNPRHKITKRGQNVTFRCDPISEHNRLYWYRQTLGQGPEFLTYFQNEAQLEKSRLLSDRFSAERPKGSFSTLEIQRTEQGDSAMYLCASSSGDTYTDTQYFGPGTRLTVL.

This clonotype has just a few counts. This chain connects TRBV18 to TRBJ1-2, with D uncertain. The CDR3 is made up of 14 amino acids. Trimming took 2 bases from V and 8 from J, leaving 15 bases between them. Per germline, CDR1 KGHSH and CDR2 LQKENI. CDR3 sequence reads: CASSPRTMAGGYTF. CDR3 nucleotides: TGTGCCAGCTCACCAAGGACGATGGCGGGGGGCTACACCTTC. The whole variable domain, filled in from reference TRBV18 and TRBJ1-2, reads NAGVMQNPRHLVRRRGQEARLRCSPMKGHSHVYWYRQLPEEGLKFMVYLQKENIIDESGMPKERFSAEFPKEGPSILRIQQVVRGDSAAYFCASSPRTMAGGYTFGSGTRLTVV.

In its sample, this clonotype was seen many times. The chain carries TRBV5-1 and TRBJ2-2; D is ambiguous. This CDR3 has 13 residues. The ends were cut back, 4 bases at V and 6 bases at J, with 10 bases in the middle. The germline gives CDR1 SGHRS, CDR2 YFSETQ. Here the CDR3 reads CASSPSLSGELFF. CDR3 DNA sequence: TGCGCCAGCAGCCCATCATTGTCCGGGGAGCTGTTTTTT. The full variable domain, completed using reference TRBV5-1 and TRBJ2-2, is KAGVTQTPRYLIKTRGQQVTLSCSPISGHRSVSWYQQTPGQGLQFLFEYFSETQRNKGNFPGRFSGRQFSNSRSEMNVSTLELGDSALYLCASSPSLSGELFFGEGSRLTVL.

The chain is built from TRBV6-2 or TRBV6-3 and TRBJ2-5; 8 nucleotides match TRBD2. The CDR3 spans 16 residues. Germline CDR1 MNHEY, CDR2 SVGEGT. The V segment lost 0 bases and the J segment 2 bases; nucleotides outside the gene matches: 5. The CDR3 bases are TGTGCCAGCAGTTACTCGGTAGCGGGGAGACAAGAGACCCAGTACTTC. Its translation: CASSYSVAGRQETQYF.